This T cell receptor (beta chain) was found in a study of yellow fever vaccine responses in identical twins. Study conclusions and caveats: Reportedly, twins' vaccine T cell responses looked partly convergent and partly personalized.

The CDR3 extends over 14 amino acids. The trim removed 6 bases at V and 3 bases at J, leaving 11 bases unmatched. CDR1 and CDR2 (germline): SQVTM, ANQGSEA. Worth noting for this clonotype: Antigen specificity is unknown.

TCRdb re-called the RT-PCR reads through MiXCR, storing one row per CDR3 protein. Among some 4,000 distinct CDR3 sequences listed, 65% to 90% were seen once. The rearrangement joins TRBV29-1 to TRBJ2-7; 7 nucleotides line up with TRBD1. The sample here was T cells from blood (PBMCs), unsorted or a sorted subset (not recorded which), taken before or after yellow fever vaccination (not recorded which). This TCR derives from a young woman who received the yellow fever vaccine. The CDR3 sequence: CSVELPGQYYEQYF. Here the CDR3 DNA reads TGCAGCGTCGAGTTACCGGGACAGTACTACGAGCAGTACTTC.